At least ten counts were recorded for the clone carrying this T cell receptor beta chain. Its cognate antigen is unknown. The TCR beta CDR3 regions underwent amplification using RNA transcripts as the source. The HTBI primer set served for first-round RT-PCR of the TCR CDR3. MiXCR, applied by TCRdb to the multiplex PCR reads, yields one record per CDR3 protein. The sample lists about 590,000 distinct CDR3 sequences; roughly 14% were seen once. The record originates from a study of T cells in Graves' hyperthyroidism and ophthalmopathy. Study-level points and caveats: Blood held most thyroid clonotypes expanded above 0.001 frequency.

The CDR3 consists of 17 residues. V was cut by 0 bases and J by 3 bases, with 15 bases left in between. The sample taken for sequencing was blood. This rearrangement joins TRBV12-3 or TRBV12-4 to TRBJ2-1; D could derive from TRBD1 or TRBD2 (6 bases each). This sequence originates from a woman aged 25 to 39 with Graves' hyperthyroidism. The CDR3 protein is CASSLARRGGNYNEQFF. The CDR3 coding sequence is TGTGCCAGCAGTTTAGCGCGACGAGGGGGGAACTACAATGAGCAGTTCTTC.